This T cell receptor (beta chain) was captured in a study of blood T cell repertoires in COVID-19. As for the study in general: Acute and convalescent COVID-19 specimens originated in the United States, Italy and Spain.

J lost 9 bases, V lost 4 bases, and 9 bases had no gene match. The CDR3 runs to 15 residues. Germline lookup yields CDR1 MNHEY and CDR2 SVGAGI. In terms of age and location, participants ranged from roughly 18 to 90 years and lived in 24 US areas. Participants reported their clinical history, and cohort assignment relied on those reports. Recovered participants had two consecutive negative NP/OP PCR tests, healthcare professional clearance, or symptom resolution. The count of this clone is one. Repertoires were generated with immunoSEQ multiplex PCR, while TCRdb's copy carries only in-frame clones and drops some. Among roughly 230,000 clones listed, roughly 80% were seen once.

This sequence originates from a man aged 50 to 59 who had recovered from COVID-19. The rearrangement links TRBV6-5 to TRBJ1-6; 7 bases fit TRBD1. The material sequenced was PBMCs or T cells enriched from blood (not recorded which). The CDR3 loop reads CASSSSGTVISPLHF. DNA of the CDR3: TGTGCCAGCAGTTCCTCCGGGACAGTGATTTCACCCCTCCACTTT.